The entry below describes one T cell receptor beta chain. Antigen unknown. V dropped 7 bases and J dropped 1 base, with 15 bases sitting between them. The germline CDR1 and CDR2 sequences are SNHLY and FYNNEI. The CDR3 is made up of 15 amino acids. The sample comes from a study of T cell repertoires in cytomegalovirus infection. Study background: CMV infection together with matching HLA type was indicated by public TCR beta signatures.

Via MiXCR, TCRdb re-called the reads, giving one row per CDR3 protein. The sample lists about 830,000 distinct CDR3 sequences; approximately 32% were seen once. The source was cultured CD8+ T cells from PBMCs, collected from culture after CMV antigen stimulation. This clonotype was sampled from a human donor in good health (CMV status not recorded). Some clones in this sample may be carry-over from other donors' samples. The chain recombines TRBV2 with TRBJ2-3; D possibly uses TRBD1 or TRBD2 (5 bases each). The CDR3 region has the DNA TGTGCCAGCACCGAGGGGACCCGGGGCACAGATACGCAGTATTTT. Protein product: CASTEGTRGTDTQYF.